The 27 T cell receptor beta chains below come from one sample, sequenced in a study of post-analysis software for immune sequencing data. Their target antigens are unknown. The study's findings and limits: Controls had lower frequencies than patients of four or five TRBV segments, which included TRBV5-6, TRBV5-1 and TRBV20-1.

Unique molecular identifiers were built into the TCR beta cDNA libraries. A single record per CDR3 protein comes from TCRdb applying MiXCR to the PCR reads. The repertoire holds some 240,000 distinct CDR3 sequences, with 36% as singletons. Sample: blood. These receptors all come from a girl between 10 and 17 years old with multiple sclerosis.

This clonotype has only one observation. The chain links TRBV7-2 to TRBJ1-2, with D maybe TRBD1 (5 bases). The CDR3 consists of 18 residues. The V end was cut by 8 bases, the J end by 7 bases, with 32 bases between. Germline V gene sequence: CDR1 SGHTA, CDR2 FQGNSA. CDR3 sequence (DNA): TGTGCCAGCGAAGGATTAGAAAATCTGGGACGCGGCTGGTTTGGCTACACCTTC. It encodes CASEGLENLGRGWFGYTF.

The rearrangement uses TRBV20-1 and TRBJ2-1; 8 nucleotides match TRBD2. The trim removed 0 bases at V and 2 bases at J, leaving 6 bases unmatched. This CDR3 comprises 16 residues. The V gene's germline CDR1 is DFQATT and CDR2 SNEGSKA (reference sequence). The CDR3 region has the DNA TGCAGTGCTAGAGATCCCACGGGAGGGCCCTACAATGAGCAGTTCTTC. Amino acid sequence: CSARDPTGGPYNEQFF.

V is TRBV3-1 and J is TRBJ2-2, with D possibly matching TRBD1 (6 bases). The ends were cut back, 7 bases at V and 2 bases at J, with 20 bases in the middle. Germline-derived CDR1 and CDR2 are LGHDT and YNNKEL (reference sequence). The length of the CDR3 is 17 residues. The CDR3 protein is CASINQAEGTNTGELFF. CDR3 coding DNA: TGTGCCAGCATCAACCAGGCAGAGGGGACAAACACCGGGGAGCTGTTTTTT.

Details on this clonotype: A much larger clone lies one base from this, so it may be a read error. The chain combines TRBV5-1 with TRBJ1-6; 10 bases match TRBD1. Per germline, CDR1 SGHRS and CDR2 YFSETQ. This CDR3 comprises 16 residues. CDR3 coding DNA: TGCGCCAGCAGCCCCGACAGGGGGCGAAGGCGGCCACCCCTCTACTTT. Its translation: CASSPDRGRRRPPLYF. The entire variable domain, with the rest obtained from reference TRBV5-1 and TRBJ1-6, is as follows: KAGVTQTPRYLIKTRGQQVTLSCSPISGHRSVSWYQQTPGQGLQFLFEYFSETQRNKGNFPGRFSGRQFSNSRSEMNVSTLELGDSALYLCASSPDRGRRRPPLYFGNGTRLTVT.

This clonotype has more than one count but fewer than ten. V usage is TRBV9 and J usage is TRBJ1-2; 9 bases line up with TRBD1. CDR3 size: 15 residues. V was pared by 0 bases and J by 6 bases, with 6 bases of the junction left unmatched. Germline CDR1 reads SGDLS; CDR2 reads YYNGEE. CDR3 sequence reads: CASSVAVTGGDGYTF. CDR3 coding DNA: TGTGCCAGCAGCGTAGCTGTAACAGGGGGCGATGGCTACACCTTC.

As concerns this clonotype: A much larger clone lies a single base off, so this may be a read error. The gene calls are TRBV5-1 and TRBJ2-3, with D perhaps matching TRBD1 (5 bases). CDR1 is SGHRS and CDR2 is YFSETQ in the germline V gene. The CDR3 contains 15 residues. V gave up 1 base and J gave up 4 bases, with 13 bases separating them. CDR3 nucleotide sequence: TGCGCCAGCAGCTTGTGGTCAGGGCGCGCAGATACGCAGTATTTT. Encoded protein: CASSLWSGRADTQYF.

This clonotype was found many times. The rearrangement joins TRBV7-2 to TRBJ2-3, with D uncertain. The V gene lost 6 bases and the J gene lost 1 base, with 8 bases spanning the gap. This CDR3 contains 13 residues. Per the germline V gene, CDR1 is SGHTA and CDR2 is FQGNSA. The CDR3 DNA reads TGTGCCAGCAGTTTCCCGGGCACAGATACGCAGTATTTT. Translation gives CASSFPGTDTQYF. The full variable domain, with the rest looked up from reference TRBV7-2 and TRBJ2-3, is GAGVSQSPSNKVTEKGKDVELRCDPISGHTALYWYRQSLGQGLEFLIYFQGNSAPDKSGLPSDRFSAERTGGSVSTLTIQRTQQEDSAVYLCASSFPGTDTQYFGPGTRLTVL.

This clonotype has just one count. A much larger clone differs by one base, so this may be a read error. The rearrangement joins TRBV20-1 to TRBJ2-3, with a tentative D call TRBD2 (6 bases). Per germline, CDR1 DFQATT and CDR2 SNEGSKA (reference sequence). The germline V and J ends were trimmed by 6 bases and 2 bases, with 18 bases remaining between them. This CDR3 region has 15 residues. CDR3 sequence reads: CSAESGTGLTDTQYF. Here the CDR3 DNA reads TGCAGTGCCGAATCCGGGACTGGCCTCACAGATACGCAGTATTTT.

This clonotype was found many times. The V call is TRBV15, the J call TRBJ2-3; D is undetermined. Germline assignment: CDR1 LNHNV and CDR2 YYDKDF (reference sequence). The CDR3 is made up of 13 amino acids. V dropped 6 bases and J dropped 2 bases, with 9 bases sitting between them. The chain's CDR3 is CATRDLLTDTQYF. The CDR3 nucleotides are TGTGCCACCAGGGACCTTCTCACAGATACGCAGTATTTT. Full variable domain (missing parts from reference TRBV15 and TRBJ2-3): DAMVIQNPRYQVTQFGKPVTLSCSQTLNHNVMYWYQQKSSQAPKLLFHYYDKDFNNEADTPDNFQSRRPNTSFCFLDIRSPGLGDTAMYLCATRDLLTDTQYFGPGTRLTVL.

In this sample, this clonotype turned up a few times. The chain links TRBV12-3 or TRBV12-4 to TRBJ1-2; TRBD1 aligns across 11 bases. Trimming took 6 bases from V and 4 from J; bases not matched to a gene: 10. This CDR3 is built from 16 residues. CDR3 in amino acids: CASSRDRGVGVYGYTF. The CDR3 DNA is TGTGCCAGCAGCCGGGACAGGGGGGTTGGGGTCTATGGCTACACCTTC.

This clonotype has only a few counts. A much more abundant neighbour one base away suggests this may be a read error. The rearrangement joins TRBV6-2 or TRBV6-3 to TRBJ2-7; weak D call: TRBD1 (5 bases). In germline, CDR1 is MNHEY, CDR2 SVGEGT. This CDR3 is 12 amino acids long. Trimming took 8 bases from V and 12 from J, leaving 20 bases between them. The CDR3 is CASGATANIRYF. As DNA, the CDR3 is TGTGCCAGCGGGGCTACGGCAAACATTCGGTACTTC.

This chain links TRBV18 with TRBJ2-7, with a weak D call TRBD2 (5 bases). The CDR3 loop spans 13 amino acids. The V end was cut by 6 bases, the J end by 3 bases, with 12 bases between. Germline loops: CDR1 KGHSH, CDR2 LQKENI. The CDR3 loop reads CASSELVGYEQYF. The CDR3 DNA follows: TGTGCCAGCTCGGAACTAGTGGGCTACGAGCAGTACTTC. Variable domain in full (rest from reference TRBV18 and TRBJ2-7): NAGVMQNPRHLVRRRGQEARLRCSPMKGHSHVYWYRQLPEEGLKFMVYLQKENIIDESGMPKERFSAEFPKEGPSILRIQQVVRGDSAAYFCASSELVGYEQYFGPGTRLTVT.

J is TRBJ1-4 and V is TRBV20-1; 9 bases match TRBD1. CDR3 length: 13 residues. The germline V gene has CDR1 DFQATT and CDR2 SNEGSKA (reference sequence). V shed 3 bases and J 5 bases; nucleotides not matched to a gene: 1. The CDR3 spells CSARGQGNEKLFF. The CDR3 DNA reads TGCAGTGCTAGGGGACAGGGAAATGAAAAACTGTTTTTT.

In its sample, this clonotype was seen many times. This chain uses TRBV6-4 with TRBJ1-2; TRBD1 agrees at 8 bases. J lost 8 bases, V lost 6 bases, and 11 bases had no gene match. The CDR3 contains 14 residues. Germline loops: CDR1 MRHNA, CDR2 SNTAGT. The CDR3 protein is CASSADRGAGGYTF. CDR3 DNA sequence: TGTGCCAGCAGCGCCGACAGGGGAGCTGGAGGCTACACCTTC.

This clonotype was counted many times. This sequence joins TRBV7-9 and TRBJ2-7; the D gene is possibly TRBD1 (5 bases). V was shortened by 4 bases and J by 5 bases, with 21 bases between the two germline ends. This CDR3 contains 16 residues. Germline assignment: CDR1 SEHNR and CDR2 FQNEAQ (reference sequence). DNA of the CDR3: TGTGCCAGCAGCTCGCCCCAGGGAACGGTTTGGGACGAGCAGTACTTC. This sequence encodes CASSSPQGTVWDEQYF.

The chain carries TRBV9 and TRBJ2-7; TRBD1 agrees at 7 bases. The J call may be mistaken, given a closer DNA end match to TRBJ2-5. The CDR3 extends over 13 amino acids. Germline-derived CDR1 and CDR2 are SGDLS and YYNGEE. CDR3 loop: CASSDGTVGTQYF. CDR3 sequence (DNA): TGTGCCAGCAGCGATGGGACAGTAGGGACCCAGTACTTC.

The sample holds many counts of this clonotype. The chain combines TRBV18 with TRBJ1-5, with a tentative D call TRBD1 (5 bases). Germline assignment: CDR1 KGHSH and CDR2 LQKENI. The CDR3 is 15 amino acids. The V and J ends lost 3 bases and 2 bases respectively, with 11 bases between them. The CDR3 here is CASSPGVIGNQPQHF. The CDR3, as DNA: TGTGCCAGCTCACCGGGGGTAATAGGCAATCAGCCCCAGCATTTT.

Only a few counts were recorded for this clonotype. An end of the junction differs from the germline gene, which may be a read error. CDR3 nucleotide sequence: TGTGCCAGCAGCGGCGGACAGGCCTATGGCTGCACCTTC. It encodes CASSGGQAYGCTF. The chain employs TRBV5-6 and TRBJ1-2; 7 bases line up with TRBD1. Germline V CDR1 and CDR2: SGHDT, YYEEEE. The CDR3 is 13 amino acids.

V usage is TRBV20-1 and J usage is TRBJ2-1; TRBD2 matches 7 bases. Germline trimming cut 3 bases from V and 6 bases from J; bases unmatched to any gene: 11. The CDR3 extends over 15 amino acids. CDR1 is DFQATT, CDR2 SNEGSKA, per germline (reference sequence). CDR3 protein: CSASPLALRGNEQFF. The CDR3 DNA reads as TGCAGTGCTAGCCCACTAGCGCTGAGAGGCAATGAGCAGTTCTTC.

This clonotype was recorded a few times. The chain links TRBV12-3 or TRBV12-4 to TRBJ2-3, with D unclear. CDR3 length: 14 residues. Trimming took off 5 bases at V and 2 bases at J, with 11 bases between the two ends. The CDR3 DNA reads as TGTGCCAGCAGTATCCGGGCCTCCACAGATACGCAGTATTTT. Translating gives CASSIRASTDTQYF.

Notes on this clonotype: A read error may produce the germline difference seen at one junction end. The chain carries TRBV19 and TRBJ1-5, with D unresolved. The CDR3 has 15 amino acids. Germline loops: CDR1 LNHDA, CDR2 SQIVND (reference sequence). CDR3 coding DNA: TGTGCCGTGGCGGAGAGGCTATATAGCAATCAGCTCCAGCATTTT. It encodes CAVAERLYSNQLQHF. Full variable domain (missing parts from reference TRBV19 and TRBJ1-5): DGGITQSPKYLFRKEGQNVTLSCEQNLNHDAMYWYRQDPGQGLRLIYYSQIVNDFQKGDIAEGYSVSREKKESFPLTVTSAQKNPTAFYLCAVAERLYSNQLQHFGDGTRLSIL.

The rearrangement joins TRBV12-3 or TRBV12-4 to TRBJ2-7, with 11 positions matching TRBD1. CDR3 length: 15 amino acids. Trimming removed 1 base from V and 5 bases from J; junction bases left unmatched: 4. The CDR3 bases are TGTGCCAGCAGTTTAGGGACAGGGGGCGTCGACGAGCAGTACTTC. As protein: CASSLGTGGVDEQYF.

The CDR3 loop reads CASSFSWNQEQFF. The CDR3 DNA sequence: TGTGCCAGCAGTTTCAGCTGGAATCAAGAGCAGTTCTTC. The V gene is TRBV28, the J gene TRBJ2-1, with D hard to call. This CDR3 region has 13 residues. The germline CDR1 and CDR2 sequences are MDHEN and SYDVKM. The V end lost 3 bases, the J end lost 10 bases, and 13 bases lay between the germline ends.

The sample holds a few counts of this clonotype. This chain links TRBV18 with TRBJ1-4, with D hard to call. Trimming removed 5 bases at V and 5 bases at J, with 9 bases between. Germline assignment: CDR1 KGHSH and CDR2 LQKENI. The CDR3 is 13 residues long. CDR3 nucleotide sequence: TGTGCCAGCTCAAGCTGGACGAATGAAAAACTGTTTTTT. This encodes CASSSWTNEKLFF.

The rearrangement links TRBV7-2 to TRBJ1-2, with D possibly TRBD1 on 5 matching bases. V dropped 3 bases and J dropped 10 bases, with 9 bases sitting between them. In germline, CDR1 is SGHTA, CDR2 FQGNSA. CDR3 length equals 11 residues. For the CDR3, the DNA is TGTGCCAGCAGCTTTAGCAGGGTCTACACCTTC. It translates to CASSFSRVYTF.

This clonotype was observed many times. V is TRBV10-3 and J is TRBJ2-7; 8 bases are shared with TRBD1. Germline V CDR1 and CDR2: ENHRY, SYGVKD. Trimming removed 8 bases from V and 7 bases from J; junction bases left unmatched: 10. This CDR3 spans 13 amino acids. CDR3 sequence (DNA): TGTGCCATCGGGAACCTCGACAGGGGTGAGCAGTACTTC. Translated: CAIGNLDRGEQYF.

This clonotype occurred once. The V and J genes are TRBV11-1 and TRBJ2-3; TRBD2 aligns across 8 bases. Germline lookup yields CDR1 SGHAT and CDR2 FQDESV (reference sequence). The V segment lost 3 bases and the J segment 4 bases; nucleotides outside the gene matches: 9. The CDR3 contains 16 residues. Here the CDR3 reads CASSFNSGVTADTQYF. The CDR3 DNA follows: TGTGCCAGCAGCTTTAATAGCGGGGTAACGGCAGATACGCAGTATTTT.